The 32 T cell receptor beta chains listed next were all sequenced from one sample in a study of CD8+ T cells in alopecia areata. Sequencing relied on a cDNA template that was reverse transcribed from extracted RNA. TCRdb's table, derived via immunoSEQ multiplex PCR, lists solely in-frame clones and lacks some. The sample gives some 150,000 clones, around 86% of which show up once; approximately 13% is in the top ten. Treatment: oral pan-JAK inhibitor, 5-10 mg twice daily. The sample was CD8+ T cells sorted from blood, taken at week 4, from a patient treated with tofacitinib. The source of these receptors is a human donor with alopecia areata.

The rearrangement joins TRBV14 to TRBJ2-7; 7 positions match TRBD2. V lost 4 bases, J lost 5 bases, and 2 bases stayed unmatched. CDR1 SGHDN and CDR2 FVKESK come from the germline V gene. This CDR3 contains 12 residues. The CDR3, as DNA: TGTGCCAGCAGCCTGCTAGCGGACGAGCAGTACTTC. Protein product: CASSLLADEQYF.

V usage is TRBV5-4 and J usage is TRBJ2-7; no reliable D call. Trimming removed 4 bases at V and 5 bases at J, with 10 bases between. Germline loops: CDR1 SGHNT, CDR2 YYREEE (reference sequence). CDR3 size: 12 residues. The CDR3 DNA follows: TGTGCCAGCAGCCCCTCCCGTGACGAGCAGTACTTC. It encodes CASSPSRDEQYF.

This rearrangement joins TRBV14 to TRBJ2-7; D not certain. CDR1 SGHDN and CDR2 FVKESK come from the germline V gene. V lost 4 bases and J lost 1, with 5 bases in between. The CDR3 runs 12 residues. In DNA form, the CDR3 reads TGTGCCAGCAGCCTAGGGTCCTACGAGCAGTACTTC. Its protein product is CASSLGSYEQYF.

This chain joins TRBV6-1 and TRBJ2-2; 8 nucleotides line up with TRBD1. This CDR3 spans 13 amino acids. Trimming took 9 bases from V and 3 from J; bases not matched to a gene: 3. CDR1 and CDR2 from the germline V gene are MNHNS and SASEGT. The CDR3 protein is CARQGEDTGELFF. The CDR3 coding sequence is TGTGCCAGACAGGGGGAGGACACCGGGGAGCTGTTTTTT.

The chain joins TRBV9 to TRBJ2-1; 13 bases line up with TRBD2. J lost 0 bases, V lost 5 bases, and 5 bases had no gene match. Germline CDR1 is SGDLS and CDR2 is YYNGEE. The CDR3 is 17 amino acids. The CDR3, as DNA: TGTGCCAGCAGGACTAGCGGGAGGCGCTACTCCTACAATGAGCAGTTCTTC. Residues: CASRTSGRRYSYNEQFF.

This clone was seen just once. V and J are TRBV4-2 and TRBJ2-7; unclear D gene. CDR3 size: 15 residues. Germline V gene lookup returns CDR1 LGHNA and CDR2 YNFKEQ. Trimming shortened V by 1 base and J by 3 bases, and 13 bases separated the two germline ends. CDR3 protein: CASSQVWGSDYEQYF. CDR3 nucleotide sequence: TGTGCCAGCAGCCAAGTTTGGGGTTCGGACTACGAGCAGTACTTC.

This chain uses TRBV6-5 with TRBJ2-3; maybe TRBD1 (5 bases). The CDR3 totals 15 residues. V lost 0 bases and J lost 3, with 10 bases in between. The V gene's germline CDR1 is MNHEY and CDR2 SVGAGI. The CDR3 spells CASSYSGQATDTQYF. CDR3 nucleotide sequence: TGTGCCAGCAGTTACTCGGGGCAGGCAACAGATACGCAGTATTTT.

Points on this clone: Its ends do not fully match the called genes, so a read error is possible. The J gene is TRBJ2-7, the V gene TRBV23-1; D is ambiguous. TRBV23-1 is an ORF, and what it does is uncertain. The CDR3 is made up of 14 amino acids. The CDR3 is CASSQEQRPYAQYF. The DNA for the CDR3 is TGCGCCAGCAGTCAGGAACAGCGCCCCTACGCGCAGTACTTC.

This chain connects TRBV6-4 to TRBJ1-1; D remains ambiguous. In germline, CDR1 is MRHNA, CDR2 SNTAGT. The length of the CDR3 is 15 residues. V lost 2 bases to trimming and J lost 4 bases, with 14 bases between them. CDR3 sequence (DNA): TGTGCCAGCAGTGACCCGGACCGTGGGGTCACTGAAGCTTTCTTT. Amino acids: CASSDPDRGVTEAFF.

The chain carries TRBV5-6 and TRBJ2-1, with D unclear. Germline V CDR1 and CDR2: SGHDT, YYEEEE. The CDR3 is 12 amino acids. V gave up 0 bases and J gave up 9 bases, with 7 bases separating them. CDR3 DNA sequence: TGTGCCAGCAGCTTGGGAGGTGGTGAGCAGTTCTTC. Protein product: CASSLGGGEQFF.

As regards this clone: Other nucleotide sequences in the sample specify the same CDR3. This chain joins TRBV30 and TRBJ1-5, with 9 nucleotides matching TRBD1. The V gene end was trimmed by 1 base and the J gene end by 2 bases; junction bases not matched to a gene: 9. Germline CDR1 GTSNPN, CDR2 SVGIG (reference sequence). The CDR3 has 17 amino acids. For the CDR3, the DNA is TGTGCCTGGAGTGAGGGACAGGGAGTGTGGGGCAATCAGCCCCAGCATTTT. Residues: CAWSEGQGVWGNQPQHF.

The genes are TRBV27 and TRBJ1-2; D ambiguous. With 6 bases removed from V and 8 bases from J, the gap between germline ends came to 13 bases. The germline V gene has CDR1 MNHEY and CDR2 SMNVEV (reference sequence). The CDR3 spans 12 residues. The CDR3 reads CASSPGGWGYTF. The CDR3 nucleotides are TGTGCCAGCAGCCCCGGCGGGTGGGGCTACACCTTC.

This sequence joins TRBV5-1 and TRBJ2-7; tentatively, D is TRBD1 or TRBD2 (8 bases each). CDR3 length: 14 amino acids. Trimming cost V 8 bases and J 6 bases, with 21 bases left between them. Per germline, CDR1 SGHRS and CDR2 YFSETQ. CDR3 DNA sequence: TGCGCCAGTGGCGGGGGGACAGGCGGTACCGAGCAGTACTTC. Encoded protein: CASGGGTGGTEQYF.

The rearrangement uses TRBV20-1 and TRBJ1-1; D call uncertain. V lost 6 bases and J 3 bases, leaving 8 bases between the germline ends. From germline, CDR1 is DFQATT and CDR2 SNEGSKA (reference sequence). The CDR3 runs to 11 residues. This CDR3 reads CSAPRYTEAFF. The CDR3 DNA reads TGCAGTGCCCCCCGTTACACTGAAGCTTTCTTT.

This clone turned up a few times. The chain employs TRBV7-8 and TRBJ2-1; a weak D match, TRBD2 (5 bases). The CDR3 consists of 18 residues. CDR1 and CDR2 (germline): SGHVS, FQNEAQ. The V gene lost 5 bases and the J gene lost 0 bases, with 20 bases spanning the gap. The CDR3 sequence is CASSLPRSDTSSYNEQFF. CDR3 sequence (DNA): TGTGCCAGCAGCCTACCGCGGAGCGATACTAGCTCCTACAATGAGCAGTTCTTC.

This chain links TRBV29-1 with TRBJ2-1; no clear D. This CDR3 has 14 residues. Trimming removed 6 bases from V and 6 bases from J, with 18 bases in between. In germline, CDR1 is SQVTM, CDR2 ANQGSEA. For the CDR3, the DNA is TGCAGCGTCCTTATAGAGAATCGGATCAATGAGCAGTTCTTC. Translating gives CSVLIENRINEQFF.

The rearrangement joins TRBV2 to TRBJ1-1; D remains unclear. The V end lost 0 bases, the J end lost 4 bases, and 6 bases lay between the germline ends. The CDR3 runs 13 residues. The germline V gene has CDR1 SNHLY and CDR2 FYNNEI. The CDR3 coding sequence is TGTGCCAGCAGTGAAGCGTCGGGCACTGAAGCTTTCTTT. As protein: CASSEASGTEAFF.

The chain uses TRBV2 and TRBJ1-4; 7 positions match TRBD1. J lost 5 bases, V lost 8 bases, and 8 bases had no gene match. CDR1 and CDR2 (germline): SNHLY, FYNNEI. This CDR3 is 14 amino acids long. This chain's CDR3 is CASGPGQQNEKLFF. CDR3 in DNA: TGTGCCAGCGGACCGGGACAGCAGAATGAAAAACTGTTTTTT. Looking up the rest from reference TRBV2 and TRBJ1-4 gives the full variable domain: EPEVTQTPSHQVTQMGQEVILRCVPISNHLYFYWYRQILGQKVEFLVSFYNNEISEKSEIFDDQFSVERPDGSNFTLKIRSTKLEDSAMYFCASGPGQQNEKLFFGSGTQLSVL.

The chain recombines TRBV6-5 with TRBJ2-3; D gene unclear. Per the germline V gene, CDR1 is MNHEY and CDR2 is SVGAGI. The V end lost 5 bases, the J end lost 2 bases, and 11 bases lay between the germline ends. There are 14 residues in the CDR3. The CDR3 DNA reads as TGTGCCAGCAGTCCCGGACCCGACACAGATACGCAGTATTTT. Translating it yields CASSPGPDTDTQYF.

The DNA of the CDR3 is TGTGCCAGCAGTTTAACCCAAGGACCCTTTAGGGCGGCTTTCTTT. Its translation is CASSLTQGPFRAAFF. The chain uses TRBV27 and TRBJ1-1; no clear D gene. Trimming took 2 bases from V and 11 from J, leaving 21 bases between them. The CDR3 spans 15 residues. In germline, CDR1 is MNHEY, CDR2 SMNVEV (reference sequence).

This rearrangement joins TRBV5-1 to TRBJ2-1, with no clear D. Germline loops: CDR1 SGHRS, CDR2 YFSETQ. Trimming took off 4 bases at V and 6 bases at J, with 8 bases between the two ends. The CDR3 consists of 12 residues. The CDR3 here is CASSLVPNEQFF. In nucleotides, the CDR3 is TGCGCCAGCAGCCTGGTTCCCAATGAGCAGTTCTTC.

The chain combines TRBV27 with TRBJ2-7; D remains ambiguous. The V and J ends lost 5 bases and 3 bases respectively, with 14 bases between them. Looked up from germline, CDR1 is MNHEY and CDR2 is SMNVEV (reference sequence). This CDR3 comprises 14 residues. CDR3 sequence: CASSPVGPFYEQYF. The CDR3 region has the DNA TGTGCCAGCAGTCCGGTTGGCCCCTTCTACGAGCAGTACTTC.

This clone was picked up a small number of times. The rearrangement joins TRBV19 to TRBJ2-1; TRBD2 matches 10 bases. This CDR3 has 14 residues. In germline, CDR1 is LNHDA, CDR2 SQIVND (reference sequence). After removal of 5 bases from V and 6 bases from J, the junction contained 4 bases not matched to a gene. CDR3 region: CASSPGLAVNEQFF. The CDR3 coding sequence is TGTGCCAGTAGTCCTGGACTAGCGGTCAATGAGCAGTTCTTC.

A note on this clone: This same CDR3 is encoded by further DNA sequences in the sample. V is TRBV29-1 and J is TRBJ2-2; D is undetermined. This CDR3 is built from 13 residues. The V end lost 3 bases, the J end lost 0 bases, and 5 bases lay between the germline ends. Germline CDR1 and CDR2: SQVTM and ANQGSEA. The CDR3 DNA is TGCAGCGTTGATAGGGCGAACACCGGGGAGCTGTTTTTT. Translated: CSVDRANTGELFF.

V is TRBV29-1 and J is TRBJ2-2, with 16 positions matching TRBD2. Germline V gene data show CDR1 as SQVTM and CDR2 as ANQGSEA. This CDR3 comprises 17 residues. V dropped 2 bases and J dropped 6; count of bases not matched to a gene: 6. The CDR3 nucleotides are TGCAGCGTTGAAAGCGGGACTAGCGGGAGGGTCGCCGGGGAGCTGTTTTTT. Translation gives CSVESGTSGRVAGELFF.

The chain is built from TRBV7-6 and TRBJ1-6; TRBD1 aligns across 8 bases. There are 15 residues in the CDR3. Trimming at V came to 4 bases and at J to 5 bases, leaving 4 bases not matched to a gene. Germline assignment: CDR1 SGHVS and CDR2 FNYEAQ. CDR3 sequence: CASSWKTGDNSPLHF. Here the CDR3 DNA reads TGTGCCAGCAGCTGGAAGACAGGGGATAATTCACCCCTCCACTTT.

V gene TRBV9 combines with J gene TRBJ2-3; TRBD2 agrees at 8 bases. With 4 bases clipped from V and 3 bases from J, the junction kept 13 bases outside the gene matches. The CDR3 loop spans 17 amino acids. Germline V lookup: CDR1 SGDLS, CDR2 YYNGEE. The CDR3 sequence is CASSPLSGAGLTDTQYF. As DNA, the CDR3 is TGTGCCAGCAGCCCGCTTAGCGGGGCCGGTTTAACAGATACGCAGTATTTT.

The chain has TRBV19 and TRBJ2-1; a possible D gene is TRBD1 (5 bases). This CDR3 is built from 14 residues. Germline assignment: CDR1 LNHDA and CDR2 SQIVND (reference sequence). V shed 3 bases and J shed 3 bases, with 9 bases lying between them. The CDR3 DNA reads as TGTGCCAGTAGTATGGGGCAGGGCTACAATGAGCAGTTCTTC. It is translated as CASSMGQGYNEQFF.

V usage is TRBV11-1 and J usage is TRBJ2-3; TRBD2 agrees at 8 bases. Germline CDR1 and CDR2: SGHAT and FQDESV (reference sequence). Trimming at V came to 2 bases and at J to 2 bases, leaving 6 bases not matched to a gene. This CDR3 contains 16 residues. CDR3 residues: CASSLPAGGFTDTQYF. The CDR3 DNA follows: TGTGCCAGCAGCTTACCGGCGGGAGGTTTCACAGATACGCAGTATTTT.

The chain links TRBV11-2 to TRBJ2-7, with D possibly matching TRBD2 (5 bases). Germline V gives CDR1 SGHAT, CDR2 FQNNGV. Trimming took 6 bases from V and 2 from J, leaving 11 bases between them. The length of the CDR3 is 13 residues. The CDR3 sequence: CASRGSGTYEQYF. In nucleotides, the CDR3 is TGTGCCAGCAGGGGGAGCGGTACCTACGAGCAGTACTTC.

The chain combines TRBV6-5 with TRBJ2-7; perhaps TRBD2 as D (5 bases). The CDR3 is 12 amino acids. V was shortened by 6 bases and J by 5 bases, with 11 bases between the two germline ends. Germline V gives CDR1 MNHEY, CDR2 SVGAGI. CDR3 sequence reads: CASSPGRDEQYF. CDR3 DNA: TGTGCCAGCAGCCCCGGGCGGGACGAGCAGTACTTC.

This rearrangement joins TRBV29-1 to TRBJ2-7; 7 bases map to TRBD2. CDR1 SQVTM and CDR2 ANQGSEA come from the germline V gene. Losses at the gene ends were 2 bases for V and 3 bases for J; bases not matched to a gene: 7. The CDR3 length is 14 residues. CDR3 sequence (DNA): TGCAGCGTTGAATTGGCGGGAGTTAACTACGAGCAGTACTTC. Translation: CSVELAGVNYEQYF.